This is a list of T cell receptor beta chains from one sample in a study of blood T cell repertoires in COVID-19. Data came from immunoSEQ multiplex PCR; TCRdb stores just in-frame clones and leaves some out. The sample includes 150,000 to 200,000 clones, around 82% of them seen just once. The sequenced sample consisted of peripheral blood. All receptors come from a man aged 80 or over with COVID-19, enrolled during active disease. CDR3s include the opening cysteine and the closing phenylalanine or tryptophan. The D gene is left open where the match is weak. Size is omitted from some rows. Given values are once, few, many or a class for expanded clones.

cdr3_length	j_call	clone_size	v_call	d_call	cdr3_aa	cdr3_nt
14	TRBJ1-2	.	TRBV5-1	TRBD1	CASSGGTVAGGYTF	TGCGCCAGCAGCGGAGGGACAGTAGCTGGTGGCTACACCTTC
14	TRBJ2-7	.	TRBV5-4	.	CASSWGGGAYEQYF	TGTGCCAGCAGCTGGGGAGGCGGTGCCTACGAGCAGTACTTC
16	TRBJ2-5	.	TRBV19	TRBD1	CASSIGGQGAGETQYF	TGTGCCAGTAGTATAGGCGGGCAGGGGGCCGGAGAGACCCAGTACTTC
14	TRBJ1-5	few	TRBV3-1/TRBV3-2	.	CASSYRASNQPQHF	TGTGCCAGCAGCTACAGGGCTAGCAATCAGCCCCAGCATTTT
13	TRBJ1-6	few	TRBV10-3	.	CAITGGDNSPLHF	TGTGCCATCACGGGGGGAGATAATTCACCCCTCCACTTT
14	TRBJ1-2	.	TRBV2	.	CASRRDGTDYGYTF	TGTGCCAGCCGGAGGGACGGCACTGACTATGGCTACACCTTC
17	TRBJ1-3	once	TRBV3-1/TRBV3-2	TRBD1	CASSQHTGAPSGNTIYF	TGTGCCAGCAGCCAGCACACAGGGGCCCCCTCTGGAAACACCATATATTTT
12	TRBJ1-1	once	TRBV5-1	.	CASSYQGFWAFF	TGCGCCAGCAGCTACCAGGGATTTTGGGCTTTCTTT
14	TRBJ2-5	.	TRBV6-5	TRBD2	CASKTSGGVETQYF	TGTGCCAGCAAGACTAGCGGGGGGGTAGAGACCCAGTACTTC
15	TRBJ2-1	.	TRBV5-4	.	CASSLSQGIYNEQFF	TGTGCCAGCAGCTTGTCTCAGGGTATCTACAATGAGCAGTTCTTC
13	TRBJ1-2	.	TRBV19	.	CASSNAGLDGYTF	TGTGCCAGTAGTAACGCGGGGCTGGATGGCTACACCTTC
16	TRBJ1-1	.	TRBV3-1/TRBV3-2	.	CASSQDWGGANTEAFF	TGTGCCAGCAGCCAAGATTGGGGCGGTGCGAACACTGAAGCTTTCTTT
15	TRBJ2-7	few	TRBV5-1	.	CASSLGQGISYEQYF	TGCGCCAGCAGCTTGGGTCAGGGTATTTCCTACGAGCAGTACTTC
16	TRBJ2-5	.	TRBV19	TRBD1	CASSRPRDRGQETQYF	TGTGCCAGTAGTCGTCCCCGGGACAGGGGCCAAGAGACCCAGTACTTC
15	TRBJ2-5	.	TRBV6-1	.	CASSEALSGQETQYF	TGTGCCAGCAGTGAAGCGTTATCAGGGCAAGAGACCCAGTACTTC
14	TRBJ2-1	.	TRBV5-6	TRBD1	CASSFLGQNNEQFF	TGTGCCAGCAGTTTTTTGGGACAGAACAATGAGCAGTTCTTC
15	TRBJ2-1	.	TRBV5-4	TRBD2	CASSSPTSEGNEQFF	TGTGCCAGCAGCTCGCCTACTAGCGAGGGGAATGAGCAGTTCTTC
13	TRBJ1-4	once	TRBV2	TRBD1	CASSGTGAEKLFF	TGTGCCAGCAGTGGTACAGGGGCTGAAAAACTGTTTTTT
15	TRBJ2-3	.	TRBV6-1	TRBD2	CASRPRGGGTDTQYF	TGTGCCAGCAGGCCGCGGGGGGGCGGCACAGATACGCAGTATTTT
13	TRBJ1-6	.	TRBV28	.	CASSLPLNSPLHF	TGTGCCAGCAGTTTACCCCTCAATTCACCCCTCCACTTT
16	TRBJ1-3	few	TRBV6-2/TRBV6-3	TRBD1	CASSPEGTGSGNTIYF	TGTGCCAGCAGCCCTGAGGGGACAGGGTCTGGAAACACCATATATTTT
16	TRBJ1-1	.	TRBV6-1	.	CASSDRTFHAYTEAFF	TGTGCCAGCAGTGACCGGACTTTTCACGCATACACTGAAGCTTTCTTT
14	TRBJ2-1	.	TRBV2	.	CASSEGQPRGEQFF	TGTGCCAGCAGTGAAGGGCAGCCACGGGGGGAGCAGTTCTTC
15	TRBJ1-1	once	TRBV7-2	.	CASSPRARVGTEAFF	TGTGCCAGCAGCCCCCGTGCCAGGGTTGGCACTGAAGCTTTCTTT
13	TRBJ2-4	few	TRBV19	TRBD1	CASSTGTGNIQYF	TGTGCCAGTAGTACCGGGACAGGGAACATTCAGTACTTC
16	TRBJ1-2	.	TRBV4-2	TRBD1	CASSQAAGTEDYGYTF	TGTGCCAGCAGCCAAGCTGCCGGGACAGAGGACTATGGCTACACCTTC
13	TRBJ2-7	.	TRBV18	.	CASSEGSSYEQYF	TGTGCCAGCTCTGAAGGGAGCTCCTACGAGCAGTACTTC
14	TRBJ1-6	.	TRBV2	TRBD1	CASSQTGGVSPLHF	TGTGCCAGCAGCCAAACAGGGGGGGTGTCACCCCTCCACTTT
16	TRBJ1-4	.	TRBV10-3	TRBD1	CAISEGQVGDNEKLFF	TGTGCCATCAGTGAGGGACAGGTTGGGGATAATGAAAAACTGTTTTTT
18	TRBJ1-6	.	TRBV4-1	.	CASSQHISSSSYNSPLHF	TGCGCCAGCAGCCAGCACATATCCTCCAGCTCCTATAATTCACCCCTCCACTTT
14	TRBJ2-2	once	TRBV7-9	.	CASRPDSFTGELFF	TGTGCCAGCAGACCCGACAGTTTCACCGGGGAGCTGTTTTTT
16	TRBJ2-7	.	TRBV3-1/TRBV3-2	TRBD1	CASSNLPGQGDAEQYF	TGTGCCAGCAGCAACCTTCCAGGGCAGGGGGACGCCGAGCAGTACTTC
13	TRBJ1-2	.	TRBV5-4	.	CASSPEAGYGYTF	TGTGCCAGCAGCCCGGAGGCAGGCTATGGCTACACCTTC
15	TRBJ2-2	.	TRBV6-6	.	CASSQDTANTGELFF	TGTGCCAGCAGCCAGGACACAGCGAACACCGGGGAGCTGTTTTTT
15	TRBJ2-3	.	TRBV9	TRBD1	CASSVAPQGADTQYF	TGTGCCAGCAGCGTAGCCCCACAGGGGGCAGATACGCAGTATTTT
14	TRBJ1-4	.	TRBV11-3	TRBD1	CASSLAGGSEKLFF	TGTGCCAGCAGCTTAGCAGGGGGCAGCGAAAAACTGTTTTTT
17	TRBJ2-1	.	TRBV10-2	TRBD2	CASSVRGGGATYNEQFF	TGCGCCAGCAGTGTCCGGGGCGGGGGGGCGACCTACAATGAGCAGTTCTTC
16	TRBJ2-4	.	TRBV27	TRBD2	CASSPTSGGPVNIQYF	TGTGCCAGCAGTCCGACTAGCGGGGGGCCCGTAAACATTCAGTACTTC
14	TRBJ2-5	.	TRBV3-1/TRBV3-2	.	CASSRGGALETQYF	TGTGCCAGCAGCCGGGGGGGGGCTCTGGAGACCCAGTACTTC
15	TRBJ2-3	.	TRBV11-2	.	CASSSQGLATDTQYF	TGTGCCAGCAGCTCGCAGGGGCTGGCCACAGATACGCAGTATTTT
13	TRBJ2-1	.	TRBV2	.	CASSEYVRGEQFF	TGTGCCAGCAGTGAATACGTACGGGGTGAGCAGTTCTTC
16	TRBJ1-6	.	TRBV27	.	CASSLFLQGYNSPLHF	TGTGCCAGCAGTTTATTCTTACAGGGCTATAATTCACCCCTCCACTTT